Shown below are 29 T cell receptor beta chains from a single sample sequenced in a study of blood T cell repertoires in COVID-19 (dated by TCRdb to the early 2020s). Libraries came from the immunoSEQ multiplex PCR assay. TCRdb took over this immuneACCESS table, retaining in-frame rearrangements with V and J assigned. Such tables are incomplete; in checked studies, under half of the missing clones stem from an unresolved V gene, and the remainder is unexplained. Counted in this sample were fewer than 250,000 clones; around 90% of them appeared once. The top ten hold 0.8% to 0.95% of the sample. The sample taken for sequencing was peripheral blood. These receptors came from a man aged 25-45 years with COVID-19, enrolled during active disease.

The V call is TRBV6-4, the J call TRBJ2-2; D perhaps matches TRBD2 (6 bases). Per the germline V gene, CDR1 is MRHNA and CDR2 is SNTAGT. The length of the CDR3 is 15 residues. V shed 6 bases and J shed 6 bases, with 17 bases lying between them. The CDR3 DNA is TGTGCCAGCAGACTGGGAGGAGGGCTCCCCGGGGAGCTGTTTTTT. It specifies CASRLGGGLPGELFF.

The rearrangement joins TRBV7-9 to TRBJ2-5; 8 bases match TRBD2. The CDR3 is 15 amino acids. CDR1 is SEHNR and CDR2 is FQNEAQ in the germline V gene (reference sequence). V was pared by 0 bases and J by 4 bases, with 4 bases of the junction left unmatched. CDR3 in amino acids: CASSLAAGGLETQYF. CDR3 nucleotides: TGTGCCAGCAGCTTAGCGGCGGGGGGCCTAGAGACCCAGTACTTC.

This chain connects TRBV7-3 to TRBJ2-7; 7 bases fit TRBD2. CDR1 SGHTA and CDR2 FQGTGA come from the germline V gene. This CDR3 contains 14 residues. Unmatched junction bases numbered 6, after V lost 2 bases and J lost 5 bases. CDR3 sequence (DNA): TGTGCCAGCAGCTTAGGGGAGGGATACAACGAGCAGTACTTC. Its translation: CASSLGEGYNEQYF.

This chain connects TRBV18 to TRBJ1-1; 12 bases align to TRBD1. Germline values: CDR1 KGHSH, CDR2 LQKENI. This CDR3 region has 17 residues. V was pared by 1 base and J by 8 bases, with 11 bases of the junction left unmatched. This CDR3 reads CASSPQSRGQGAAEAFF. The CDR3 nucleotides read TGTGCCAGCTCACCACAAAGCCGGGGACAGGGGGCGGCCGAAGCTTTCTTT.

DNA of the CDR3: TGCAGTGCTAGTCAGGGTCAGGTGGGGCAGCCCCAGCATTTT. The encoded protein is CSASQGQVGQPQHF. The chain joins TRBV20-1 to TRBJ1-5, with D maybe TRBD1 (5 bases). CDR3 length: 14 amino acids. CDR1 and CDR2 (germline): DFQATT, SNEGSKA (reference sequence). The V end lost 3 bases, the J end lost 7 bases, and 16 bases lay between the germline ends.

This chain uses TRBV2 with TRBJ2-5; 9 bases match TRBD1. This CDR3 has 14 amino acids. CDR1 and CDR2 (germline): SNHLY, FYNNEI. The trim removed 7 bases at V and 1 base at J, leaving 4 bases unmatched. Here the CDR3 reads CASKDRGGQETQYF. The CDR3 DNA is TGTGCCAGCAAGGACAGGGGAGGCCAAGAGACCCAGTACTTC.

The chain couples TRBV6-2 or TRBV6-3 to TRBJ2-3, with 12 bases lining up with TRBD2. The CDR3 is made up of 15 amino acids. V lost 5 bases to trimming and J lost 4 bases; unmatched junction nucleotides: 4. Looked up from germline, CDR1 is MNHEY and CDR2 is SVGEGT. The chain's CDR3 is CASSQTSGGSDTQYF. The CDR3 nucleotides read TGTGCCAGCAGTCAGACTAGCGGGGGATCAGATACGCAGTATTTT.

The V and J genes are TRBV5-4 and TRBJ1-6, with TRBD1 identical over 8 bases. J was trimmed by 6 bases and V by 0 bases; bases with no gene match: 5. The CDR3 runs to 16 residues. Germline CDR1 is SGHNT and CDR2 is YYREEE (reference sequence). The CDR3 loop is CASSLAQGAINSPLHF. CDR3 coding DNA: TGTGCCAGCAGCTTGGCGCAGGGGGCGATTAATTCACCCCTCCACTTT.

This clone was observed once. The chain carries TRBV12-3 or TRBV12-4 and TRBJ2-7; tentative D call: TRBD2 (5 bases). The CDR3 has 12 residues. Deletions cut 5 bases from V and 7 bases from J, with 12 bases between. The CDR3 loop reads CASSLDTGEQYF. In DNA form, the CDR3 reads TGTGCCAGCAGTCTAGACACGGGGGAGCAGTACTTC.

The V call is TRBV6-5, the J call TRBJ1-2, with 8 bases matching TRBD1. The germline CDR1 and CDR2 sequences are MNHEY and SVGAGI. This CDR3 comprises 14 residues. V shed 0 bases and J 6 bases; nucleotides not matched to a gene: 3. The CDR3 DNA is TGTGCCAGCAGTTACTCGTCAGGGGGCGATGGCTACACCTTC. Its translation is CASSYSSGGDGYTF.

The J gene is TRBJ1-5, the V gene TRBV30; D might be TRBD1 (5 bases). With 2 bases removed from V and 7 bases from J, the gap between germline ends came to 12 bases. Germline CDR1 is GTSNPN and CDR2 is SVGIG (reference sequence). This CDR3 has 13 amino acids. DNA for the CDR3: TGTGCCTGGAGTAGGGGAGGAGGCCAGCCCCAGCATTTT. This translates into CAWSRGGGQPQHF.

The V call is TRBV6-6, the J call TRBJ1-4; 8 bases agree with TRBD1. Germline CDR1 reads MNHNY; CDR2 reads SVGAGI (reference sequence). The CDR3 loop spans 14 amino acids. V was pared by 6 bases and J by 8 bases, with 8 bases of the junction left unmatched. CDR3 sequence: CASRVQGVGEKLFF. DNA for the CDR3: TGTGCCAGCAGGGTACAGGGGGTGGGGGAAAAACTGTTTTTT.

The chain joins TRBV3-1 (or the pseudogene TRBV3-2) to TRBJ1-5; D is perhaps TRBD1 (6 bases). The germline V and J ends were trimmed by 4 bases and 5 bases, with 12 bases remaining between them. This CDR3 is built from 14 residues. The V gene's germline CDR1 is LGHDT and CDR2 YNNKEL (reference sequence). The CDR3, as DNA: TGTGCCAGCAGCCTCGGACAGCGCGATCAGCCCCAGCATTTT. Amino acid sequence: CASSLGQRDQPQHF.

This chain connects TRBV5-6 to TRBJ2-3, with TRBD1 matching over 7 bases. The CDR3 runs 17 residues. Trimming at V came to 0 bases and at J to 0 bases, leaving 7 bases not matched to a gene. The germline V gene encodes CDR1 SGHDT and CDR2 YYEEEE. The CDR3 is CASSLDSQGPSTDTQYF. The CDR3 DNA sequence: TGTGCCAGCAGCTTGGACTCACAGGGGCCTAGCACAGATACGCAGTATTTT. Supplemented by reference TRBV5-6 and TRBJ2-3, the full variable domain reads DAGVTQSPTHLIKTRGQQVTLRCSPKSGHDTVSWYQQALGQGPQFIFQYYEEEERQRGNFPDRFSGHQFPNYSSELNVNALLLGDSALYLCASSLDSQGPSTDTQYFGPGTRLTVL.

The chain has TRBV11-2 and TRBJ2-2; the match to TRBD1 covers 8 bases. The CDR3 has 15 residues. Germline V gene data show CDR1 as SGHAT and CDR2 as FQNNGV. With V trimmed by 5 bases and J by 6 bases, 8 bases remained unmatched. CDR3 loop: CASSPRTGIPGELFF. In DNA form, the CDR3 reads TGTGCCAGCAGCCCCCGGACAGGGATCCCCGGGGAGCTGTTTTTT.

The chain recombines TRBV20-1 with TRBJ2-7; D is perhaps TRBD2 (6 bases). V was pared by 3 bases and J by 4 bases, with 16 bases between. The CDR3 has 14 amino acids. Germline V gene data show CDR1 as DFQATT and CDR2 as SNEGSKA (reference sequence). As DNA, the CDR3 is TGCAGTGCTAGTATAACGGGGGAGCGATACGAGCAGTACTTC. This gives the protein CSASITGERYEQYF.

The V call is TRBV7-9, the J call TRBJ2-5, with 7 bases aligning to TRBD2. Germline loops: CDR1 SEHNR, CDR2 FQNEAQ (reference sequence). The CDR3 is made up of 18 amino acids. V lost 0 bases and J lost 2; bases outside the gene matches: 12. CDR3 loop: CASSLARTLAAKQETQYF. The CDR3, as DNA: TGTGCCAGCAGCTTAGCGAGAACCCTAGCGGCGAAACAAGAGACCCAGTACTTC.

The chain joins TRBV3-1 (or the pseudogene TRBV3-2) to TRBJ2-1, with 8 bases lining up with TRBD2. The germline CDR1 and CDR2 sequences are LGHDT and YNNKEL (reference sequence). J lost 9 bases, V lost 5 bases, and 12 bases had no gene match. This CDR3 has 15 residues. The CDR3: CASSIRTSYLGEQFF. The CDR3 DNA sequence: TGTGCCAGCAGCATCAGGACTAGCTATCTGGGTGAGCAGTTCTTC.

CDR3: CATSDSKGTSGGLSTDTQYF. DNA for the CDR3: TGTGCCACCAGTGATTCGAAGGGGACTAGCGGGGGCCTTAGCACAGATACGCAGTATTTT. This chain links TRBV24-1 with TRBJ2-3; 14 nucleotides match TRBD2. V shed 2 bases and J 0 bases; nucleotides not matched to a gene: 9. Germline V gene sequence: CDR1 KGHDR, CDR2 SFDVKD. This CDR3 has 20 amino acids.

This rearrangement joins TRBV6-5 to TRBJ1-1; D uncertain. Germline lookup yields CDR1 MNHEY and CDR2 SVGAGI. The CDR3 is 13 residues long. Trimming took off 2 bases at V and 5 bases at J, with 9 bases between the two ends. The CDR3 is CASSYEGRTEAFF. The CDR3 DNA reads as TGTGCCAGCAGTTACGAGGGTCGGACTGAAGCTTTCTTT.

The CDR3 DNA is TGTGCCCTCCCCCGGGGGGGTGGCAACACCGGGGAGCTGTTTTTT. Translation gives CALPRGGGNTGELFF. The V call is TRBV7-9, the J call TRBJ2-2; TRBD2 agrees at 8 bases. CDR3 length equals 15 residues. After removal of 11 bases from V and 2 bases from J, the junction contained 10 bases not matched to a gene. Germline assignment: CDR1 SEHNR and CDR2 FQNEAQ (reference sequence).

This chain joins TRBV27 and TRBJ1-2, with TRBD1 as a possible D gene (5 bases). The CDR3 consists of 14 residues. Per the germline V gene, CDR1 is MNHEY and CDR2 is SMNVEV (reference sequence). The V end was cut by 5 bases, the J end by 4 bases, with 14 bases between. The CDR3 protein is CASSPTDSSYGYTF. DNA of the CDR3: TGTGCCAGCAGTCCCACCGACAGCTCCTATGGCTACACCTTC.

This rearrangement joins TRBV18 to TRBJ1-1; 8 nucleotides agree with TRBD1. Germline lookup yields CDR1 KGHSH and CDR2 LQKENI. After removal of 8 bases from V and 1 base from J, the junction contained 3 bases not matched to a gene. The CDR3 is made up of 13 amino acids. The CDR3, as DNA: TGTGCCAGCACAGGACAGGGGAACACTGAAGCTTTCTTT. This sequence encodes CASTGQGNTEAFF.

This rearrangement joins TRBV19 to TRBJ2-7, with a tentative D call TRBD1 (5 bases). The CDR3 loop spans 15 amino acids. Trimming cost V 5 bases and J 1 base, with 15 bases left between them. The germline V gene encodes CDR1 LNHDA and CDR2 SQIVND (reference sequence). The CDR3 is CASSGRSGPSYEQYF. In DNA, the CDR3 is TGTGCCAGTAGTGGCCGGTCAGGGCCTTCCTACGAGCAGTACTTC. The variable domain in full, completed from reference TRBV19 and TRBJ2-7, reads DGGITQSPKYLFRKEGQNVTLSCEQNLNHDAMYWYRQDPGQGLRLIYYSQIVNDFQKGDIAEGYSVSREKKESFPLTVTSAQKNPTAFYLCASSGRSGPSYEQYFGPGTRLTVT.

The V call is TRBV27, the J call TRBJ2-7; D gene uncertain. The CDR3 totals 14 residues. With 6 bases removed from V and 2 bases from J, the gap between germline ends came to 14 bases. CDR1 and CDR2 (germline): MNHEY, SMNVEV (reference sequence). For the CDR3, the DNA is TGTGCCAGCAGCTCCAGGCGCTTCCCCTACGAGCAGTACTTC. Residues: CASSSRRFPYEQYF.

V usage is TRBV19 and J usage is TRBJ1-1; D gene ambiguous. Germline lookup yields CDR1 LNHDA and CDR2 SQIVND (reference sequence). Trimming took off 5 bases at V and 1 base at J, with 11 bases between the two ends. The CDR3 length is 14 residues. CDR3 amino acids: CASSSAVWNTEAFF. In DNA, the CDR3 is TGTGCCAGTAGTTCAGCGGTCTGGAACACTGAAGCTTTCTTT. The variable domain in full, with the rest retrieved from reference TRBV19 and TRBJ1-1, is DGGITQSPKYLFRKEGQNVTLSCEQNLNHDAMYWYRQDPGQGLRLIYYSQIVNDFQKGDIAEGYSVSREKKESFPLTVTSAQKNPTAFYLCASSSAVWNTEAFFGQGTRLTVV.

J is TRBJ1-2 and V is TRBV11-2; possible D gene TRBD1, 5 bases. The germline V gene has CDR1 SGHAT and CDR2 FQNNGV. This CDR3 has 13 amino acids. Trimming left V 3 bases short and J 2 bases short, with 7 bases between. The CDR3 loop is CASSFSGNYGYTF. CDR3 bases: TGTGCCAGCAGCTTCTCAGGGAACTATGGCTACACCTTC.

The J gene is TRBJ1-1, the V gene TRBV10-3, with D possibly TRBD1 on 6 matching bases. There are 14 residues in the CDR3. Germline V gene data show CDR1 as ENHRY and CDR2 as SYGVKD. Trimming cost V 0 bases and J 5 bases, with 10 bases left between them. CDR3 in amino acids: CAISESGGATEAFF. DNA of the CDR3: TGTGCCATCAGTGAGTCTGGGGGGGCGACTGAAGCTTTCTTT.

Only one count was recorded for this clone. The chain joins TRBV10-1 to TRBJ2-3; 7 positions agree with TRBD2. Germline CDR1 and CDR2: WNHNN and SYGVQD (reference sequence). This CDR3 has 16 amino acids. J gave up 4 bases and V 0 bases, and 7 bases lay outside the gene matches. CDR3 DNA: TGCGCCAGCAGTGAGTCTTGGGGGGGGAGAGCAGATACGCAGTATTTT. Its translation: CASSESWGGRADTQYF.